This T cell receptor beta chain stems from a study of graft-versus-host responses after intestinal transplantation. The length of the CDR3 is 13 residues. V was shortened by 5 bases and J by 3 bases, with 8 bases between the two germline ends. The germline V gene encodes CDR1 SGHTA and CDR2 FQGTGA. Produced via immunoSEQ multiplex PCR; TCRdb's table is partial and in-frame only. The data contain 6,000 to 8,000 clones, around a third of them seen just once; the ten biggest clones take up 6%. Investigators plated some 200,000 CFSE-labeled responder cells together with some 200,000 irradiated stimulator cells labeled with violet dye. This clone occurred a few times.

This TCR was recovered from a human patient who was an organ donor for intestinal transplantation. This rearrangement joins TRBV7-3 to TRBJ1-3; D is uncertain. Sequences were derived from alloreactive CD8+ T cells from a mixed lymphocyte reaction culture, sampled before transplantation. Indicated subset: CFSE-low proliferating T cells sorted from roughly six-day pre-transplant mixed lymphocyte reaction (GvH or HvG direction). The CDR3 sequence: CASSPDGGNTIYF. The CDR3 region has the DNA TGTGCCAGCAGCCCTGACGGTGGAAACACCATATATTTT.